The T cell receptor (beta chain) under discussion was sequenced for a study of beta chain features in type 1 diabetes. Germline V gives CDR1 MNHNS, CDR2 SASEGT. CDR3 length: 18 amino acids. V lost 2 bases and J lost 4, with 18 bases in between. Reverse transcription of all isolated RNA meant that expressed TCRB transcripts were sequenced. Assay used: immunoSEQ multiplex PCR; TCRdb lists only in-frame clones, some missing. The sample gives 150,000 or so clones, 9.2% of which show up once; about 0.66% is in the top ten. There are a few counts of this clone. The genes are TRBV6-1 and TRBJ1-6, with D possibly being TRBD1 (5 bases). The sequence came from a man younger than 30 in good health. Sample: central memory CD4+ T cells from blood. The chain's CDR3 is CASSEWGVATAYNSPLHF. CDR3 nucleotide sequence: TGTGCCAGCAGTGAATGGGGGGTTGCTACCGCGTATAATTCACCCCTCCACTTT.